The 5 T cell receptor beta chains below all came from one sample that was sequenced in a study of cytomegalovirus exposure and HLA in healthy donors. Researchers ran the PCR with 60 Vbeta and 13 Jbeta primers. Some clones are missing from TCRdb's copy, which holds only in-frame ones; the method was immunoSEQ multiplex PCR. This sample has over 110,000 clones, with 70% to 80% found just once. Sequenced input: PBMCs. Receptors originate from a woman aged 40 to 49 in good health and CMV-seropositive.

The rearrangement links TRBV25-1 to TRBJ1-2; no firm D call. V lost 2 bases to trimming and J lost 8 bases, with 9 bases between them. The CDR3 covers 12 residues. Germline V gives CDR1 MGHDK, CDR2 SYGVNS. In nucleotides, the CDR3 is TGTGCCAGCAGTGAACCCGGGAGCGGCTACACCTTC. It encodes CASSEPGSGYTF.

V is TRBV6-6 and J is TRBJ1-1; 8 bases agree with TRBD1. Germline CDR1 reads MNHNY; CDR2 reads SVGAGI (reference sequence). The CDR3 totals 15 residues. V lost 4 bases and J lost 1; bases outside the gene matches: 5. CDR3 loop: CASSSGQGGNTEAFF. CDR3 in DNA: TGTGCCAGCAGTTCTGGACAGGGAGGGAACACTGAAGCTTTCTTT.

In this sample, this clone turned up a few times. The J gene is TRBJ1-2, the V gene TRBV6-6; D is possibly TRBD1 (5 bases). Germline V lookup: CDR1 MNHNY, CDR2 SVGAGI (reference sequence). This CDR3 contains 13 residues. Trimming stripped 5 bases from V and 0 bases from J, with 7 bases between. Written as DNA, the CDR3 is TGTGCCAGCAGTCAGGGCACTAACTATGGCTACACCTTC. Its protein is CASSQGTNYGYTF.

The chain has TRBV5-1 and TRBJ2-3; 14 bases are shared with TRBD2. With V trimmed by 4 bases and J by 2 bases, 3 bases remained unmatched. Germline CDR1 SGHRS, CDR2 YFSETQ. CDR3 length: 16 residues. DNA of the CDR3: TGCGCCAGCAGCCAGGGACTAGCGGGGGACACAGATACGCAGTATTTT. It is translated as CASSQGLAGDTDTQYF.

This chain uses TRBV27 with TRBJ2-7, with D perhaps matching TRBD1 (5 bases). The CDR3 is 14 residues long. V gave up 2 bases and J gave up 2 bases, with 10 bases separating them. Per germline, CDR1 MNHEY and CDR2 SMNVEV (reference sequence). In DNA form, the CDR3 reads TGTGCCAGCAGTTTAAGTGGGGCCGCCTACGAGCAGTACTTC. Translation: CASSLSGAAYEQYF.